This T cell receptor beta chain was obtained from a study of neoadjuvant anti-PD-1 for oral cavity cancer. Study at large: Before surgery, most patients got three to four biweekly 3 mg/kg nivolumab doses. Study-wide findings and caveats: Non-responders to neoadjuvant nivolumab had significantly more clonal PBMC T cells than responders. Pretreatment Treg/Th17 ratio correlated inversely with post-treatment tumor clonality.

Patients had newly diagnosed, untreated stage II-IVA oral cavity squamous cell carcinoma. Trimming cost V 4 bases and J 1 base, with 13 bases left between them. The CDR3 covers 15 residues. Germline CDR1 and CDR2: SGHNT and YYREEE (reference sequence). Some clones are missing from TCRdb's copy, which holds only in-frame ones; the method was immunoSEQ multiplex PCR. The top ten clones hold around 3.2% of a sample with tens of thousands of clones, less than 85% of them seen once. Comments on this clone: What it binds is unknown.

The source material was PBMCs, sampled before nivolumab (anti-PD-1) treatment. This clonotype was sampled from a person aged 40-85 years with oral cavity squamous cell carcinoma. V gene TRBV5-4 combines with J gene TRBJ2-3; D may match TRBD1 or TRBD2 (5 bases each). The CDR3 region is CASSGGPGGTDTQYF. CDR3 coding DNA: TGTGCCAGCAGCGGGGGACCTGGGGGCACAGATACGCAGTATTTT.